The clone carrying this TCR beta chain was counted between two and nine times. The sample comes from a study of Ad26.COV2.S vaccination and SARS-CoV-2 variants. Measured with immunoSEQ multiplex PCR; TCRdb has only the in-frame clones, and not every one. The sample contains 350,000 to 450,000 clones, approximately 81% of which appear only once. As to treatment: 15 to 20 received Ad26.COV2.S at low or high dose, single or two shots; about 5 received placebo; per-sample allocation not given. Each sample was drawn 63 days after the first injection (of vaccine or placebo). Per germline, CDR1 SGHKS and CDR2 YYEKEE (reference sequence). The V end lost 2 bases, the J end lost 1 base, and 10 bases lay between the germline ends. The CDR3 is made up of 14 amino acids.

This receptor was taken from a person between 18 and 65 years old who received the Ad26.COV2.S COVID-19 vaccine or a placebo. Sequenced here: peripheral blood, sampled in a trial of Ad26.COV2.S vaccine versus placebo. The chain recombines TRBV5-5 with TRBJ2-7, with D hard to call. CDR3: CASSFIPESYEQYF. CDR3 nucleotide sequence: TGTGCCAGCAGCTTTATCCCGGAATCCTACGAGCAGTACTTC.